This T cell receptor beta chain originates from a study of cytomegalovirus exposure and HLA in healthy donors. Study summary: The approximately 120 validation repertoires and the approximately 640 first-cohort repertoires shared a platform, a later analysis reported.

Produced via immunoSEQ multiplex PCR; TCRdb's table is partial and in-frame only. There are 300,000 to 450,000 clones in the sample; about nine tenths occur only once, and approximately 0.8% lies in the top ten. CDR1 and CDR2 (germline): MNHEY, SVGAGI. The CDR3 has 13 amino acids. The junction had 8 bases not matched to a gene; V was cut back by 8 bases and J by 8 bases. Concerning this clone itself: The target antigen is unknown.

Whole-study findings and limits: Researchers catalogued 164 TCR beta chains as cytomegalovirus-associated. First-cohort TCR clusters tended to co-occur in the 90 to 150 validation repertoires, a later analysis found.

Sequences were obtained from PBMCs. The sequence came from a young woman in good health and CMV-seronegative. The chain recombines TRBV6-5 with TRBJ1-2; 10 nucleotides match TRBD1. The CDR3 region is CASLPTGGFGYTF. The CDR3 DNA reads as TGTGCCAGCCTCCCGACAGGGGGCTTCGGCTACACCTTC.